The sequence of this TCR beta chain was determined in a study of blood T cell repertoires in COVID-19. Across the study: The United States, Italy and Spain provided the acute and convalescent COVID-19 samples. T cells, B-cell-depleted T cells, or PBMCs supplied cDNA or gDNA.

This CDR3 is built from 15 residues. Germline values: CDR1 KGHSH, CDR2 LQKENI. V gave up 3 bases and J gave up 0 bases, with 9 bases separating them. As originally analysed: Reference gene primer amplification gave nucleated cell count estimates. The protocol was immunoSEQ multiplex PCR, while the TCRdb copy is restricted to in-frame clones and leaves out a portion. V and J calls and clone size are copied from that table; D and trimming were computed from the DNA. The data contain 90,000 to 120,000 clones, 84% of them singletons. Source material: peripheral blood. The V call is TRBV18, the J call TRBJ1-5; D is possibly TRBD1 (5 bases). The clonotype originates from a human donor in a cohort sampled during active COVID-19. CDR3 nucleotide sequence: TGTGCCAGCTCACCGGGGCAATATAGCAATCAGCCCCAGCATTTT. This sequence encodes CASSPGQYSNQPQHF. Complete variable domain (other parts from reference TRBV18 and TRBJ1-5): NAGVMQNPRHLVRRRGQEARLRCSPMKGHSHVYWYRQLPEEGLKFMVYLQKENIIDESGMPKERFSAEFPKEGPSILRIQQVVRGDSAAYFCASSPGQYSNQPQHFGDGTRLSIL.